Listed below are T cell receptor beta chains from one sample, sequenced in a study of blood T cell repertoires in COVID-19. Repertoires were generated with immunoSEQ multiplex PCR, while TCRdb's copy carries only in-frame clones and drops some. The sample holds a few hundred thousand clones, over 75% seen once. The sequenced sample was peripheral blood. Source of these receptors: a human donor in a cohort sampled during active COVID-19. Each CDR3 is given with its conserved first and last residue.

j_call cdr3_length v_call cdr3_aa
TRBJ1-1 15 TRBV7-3 CASSLFPGEVQEAFF
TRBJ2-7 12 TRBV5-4 CASSLRGYEQYF
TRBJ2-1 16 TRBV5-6 CASSLGIGVLDGEQFF
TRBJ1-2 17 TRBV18 CASSPRGALVTNYGYTF
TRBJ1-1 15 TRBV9 CASSPDRTENTEAFF
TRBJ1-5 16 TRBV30 CAWSVQGTGARQPQHF
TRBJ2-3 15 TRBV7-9 CASSPRAPSTDTQYF
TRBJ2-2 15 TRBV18 CASSPGTANTGELFF
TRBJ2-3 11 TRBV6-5 CASSYDRKQYF
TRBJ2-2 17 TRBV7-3 CASSLGSQGARTGELFF
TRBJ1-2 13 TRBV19 CASSISSNYGYTF
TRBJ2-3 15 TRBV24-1 CATSDLDAPGDTQYF
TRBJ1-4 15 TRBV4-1 CASRGAGATNEKLFF
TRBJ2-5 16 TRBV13 CASSHVLAGSFETQYF
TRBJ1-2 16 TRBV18 CASSRTGTETNYGYTF
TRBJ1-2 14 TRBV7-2 CASSLAPALYGYTF
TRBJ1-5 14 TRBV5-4 CASSLQGNNQPQHF
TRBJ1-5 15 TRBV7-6 CASSLERGFNQPQHF
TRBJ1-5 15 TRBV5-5 CASSPLTGGVQPQHF
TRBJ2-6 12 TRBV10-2 CASAAGANVLTF
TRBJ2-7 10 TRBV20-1 CSASYGEQYF
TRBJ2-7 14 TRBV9 CASSVGGVGGEQYF
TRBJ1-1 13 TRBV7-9 CASSRTGNGEAFF
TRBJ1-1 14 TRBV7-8 CASSLIQENTEAFF
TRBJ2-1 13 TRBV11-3 CASSLTGVNEQFF
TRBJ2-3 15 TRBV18 CASSPGTGFTDTQYF
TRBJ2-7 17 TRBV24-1 CATSDSTSGTKPGEQYF
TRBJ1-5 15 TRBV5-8 CASSPGGLSNQPQHF
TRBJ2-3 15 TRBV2 CASSAGTPRTDTQYF
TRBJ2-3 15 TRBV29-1 CSVGPPTAYTDTQYF
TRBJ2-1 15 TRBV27 CASGMWGAGVNEQFF
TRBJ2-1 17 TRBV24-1 CATSDRILAGGHNEQFF
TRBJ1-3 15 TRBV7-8 CASSLTFTSGNTIYF
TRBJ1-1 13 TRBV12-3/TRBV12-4 CASIPRGGFFAFF
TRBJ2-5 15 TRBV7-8 CASSFGGSGGETQYF
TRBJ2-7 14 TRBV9 CASSVATGHYEQYF
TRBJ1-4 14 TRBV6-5 CASSISATNEKLFF
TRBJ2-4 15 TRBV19 CASSMASGGKNIQYF
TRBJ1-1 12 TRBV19 CASKGRDTEAFF
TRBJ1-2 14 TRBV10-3 CAISVSGVGYGYTF
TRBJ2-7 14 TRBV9 CASSVEGQGYEQYF
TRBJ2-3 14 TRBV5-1 CASSIPGQGDTQYF
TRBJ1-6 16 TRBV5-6 CASSLAAGTVYSPLHF
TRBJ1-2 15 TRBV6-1 CASSEGEGPLYGYTF
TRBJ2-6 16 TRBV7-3 CASSIRTGTGANVLTF
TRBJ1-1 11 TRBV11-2 CASSPDIEAFF